A single sample is the source of the 7 T cell receptor beta chains below, sequenced in a study of radiotherapy plus CTLA-4 blockade in lung cancer. Sequenced by immunoSEQ multiplex PCR; TCRdb stores in-frame clones only, minus some. The repertoire holds roughly 32,000 clones, with approximately 78% as singletons. This specimen consisted of peripheral blood, obtained from a patient treated with radiotherapy plus ipilimumab. Every receptor here comes from a human donor with non-small cell lung cancer that progressed on radiotherapy plus ipilimumab.

The chain recombines TRBV6-1 with TRBJ1-3, with 7 positions matching TRBD1. The CDR3 length is 15 residues. Germline lookup yields CDR1 MNHNS and CDR2 SASEGT. V was clipped by 6 bases and J by 2 bases; unmatched bases: 7. The chain's CDR3 is CASSGTQGAGNTIYF. The CDR3 nucleotides are TGTGCCAGCAGCGGGACCCAGGGGGCTGGAAACACCATATATTTT.

The V gene is TRBV23-1, the J gene TRBJ2-2; possibly TRBD1 for D (5 bases). TRBV23-1 is annotated as an ORF whose role is uncertain. CDR3 length: 16 residues. V shed 3 bases and J shed 1 base, with 12 bases lying between them. CDR3 sequence: CASSHAARVNTGELFF. The CDR3 bases are TGCGCCAGCAGTCACGCTGCCAGGGTGAACACCGGGGAGCTGTTTTTT.

The chain couples TRBV4-1 to TRBJ2-7; tentative D call: TRBD1 (5 bases). The CDR3 consists of 13 residues. The germline gives CDR1 MGHRA, CDR2 YSYEKL. The V and J ends lost 1 base and 1 base respectively, with 5 bases between them. CDR3 sequence: CASSQAGSYEQYF. CDR3 nucleotides: TGCGCCAGCAGCCAAGCAGGGTCCTACGAGCAGTACTTC.

On this clone itself: Compared with germline, one end of the junction differs, possibly owing to a read error. This sequence joins TRBV10-3 and TRBJ2-4, with 7 bases aligning to TRBD1. Germline values: CDR1 ENHRY, CDR2 SYGVKD. The CDR3 contains 12 residues. DNA of the CDR3: TGTGCCATCAGTGAGCCGACAGGGCCTCAACACTTC. It codes for CAISEPTGPQHF.

The CDR3 DNA is TGTGCCAGCTCCCCCGGGACACCCTCAAGCTATGGCTACACCTTC. Amino acid sequence: CASSPGTPSSYGYTF. The chain has TRBV18 and TRBJ1-2; maybe TRBD1 (6 bases). V dropped 6 bases and J dropped 4 bases, with 18 bases sitting between them. CDR1 is KGHSH, CDR2 LQKENI, per germline. The CDR3 covers 15 residues.

The chain combines TRBV6-4 with TRBJ1-2, with D unresolved. V dropped 1 base and J dropped 4 bases, with 13 bases sitting between them. The CDR3 totals 15 residues. Germline CDR1 reads MRHNA; CDR2 reads SNTAGT. The chain's CDR3 is CASSDFDGSTYGYTF. DNA for the CDR3: TGTGCCAGCAGTGACTTCGACGGGAGTACCTATGGCTACACCTTC.

This chain uses TRBV5-1 with TRBJ1-3, with 7 bases matching TRBD1. The CDR3 loop spans 15 amino acids. J gave up 2 bases and V 4 bases, and 6 bases lay outside the gene matches. Germline CDR1 is SGHRS and CDR2 is YFSETQ. CDR3 bases: TGCGCCAGCAGCCCCCAAACAGGGGCTGGAAACACCATATATTTT. Amino acids: CASSPQTGAGNTIYF.